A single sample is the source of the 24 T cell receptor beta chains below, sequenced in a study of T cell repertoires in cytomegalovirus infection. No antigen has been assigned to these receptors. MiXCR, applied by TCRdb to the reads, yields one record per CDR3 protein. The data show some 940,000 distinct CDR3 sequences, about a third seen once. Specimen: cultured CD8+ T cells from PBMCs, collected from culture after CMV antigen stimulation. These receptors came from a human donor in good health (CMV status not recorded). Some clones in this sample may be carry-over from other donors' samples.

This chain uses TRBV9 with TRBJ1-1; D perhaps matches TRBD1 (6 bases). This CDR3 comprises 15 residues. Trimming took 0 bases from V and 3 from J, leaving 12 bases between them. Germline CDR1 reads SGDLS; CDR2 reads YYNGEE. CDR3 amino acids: CASSVVGHTDTEAFF. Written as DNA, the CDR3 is TGTGCCAGCAGCGTAGTGGGACATACGGACACTGAAGCTTTCTTT.

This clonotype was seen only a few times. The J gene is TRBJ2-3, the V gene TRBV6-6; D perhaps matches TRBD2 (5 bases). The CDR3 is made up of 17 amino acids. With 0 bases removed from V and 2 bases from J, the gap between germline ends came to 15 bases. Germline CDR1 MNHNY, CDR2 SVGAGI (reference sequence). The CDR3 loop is CASSYSNRVGDTDTQYF. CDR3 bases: TGTGCCAGCAGTTACTCGAATCGTGTCGGGGACACAGATACGCAGTATTTT.

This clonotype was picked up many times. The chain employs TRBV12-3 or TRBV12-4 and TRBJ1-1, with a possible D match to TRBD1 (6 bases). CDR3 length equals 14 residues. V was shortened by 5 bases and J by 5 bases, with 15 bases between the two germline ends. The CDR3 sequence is CASSPNRELTEAFF. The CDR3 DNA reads TGTGCCAGCAGTCCAAACAGGGAATTAACTGAAGCTTTCTTT.

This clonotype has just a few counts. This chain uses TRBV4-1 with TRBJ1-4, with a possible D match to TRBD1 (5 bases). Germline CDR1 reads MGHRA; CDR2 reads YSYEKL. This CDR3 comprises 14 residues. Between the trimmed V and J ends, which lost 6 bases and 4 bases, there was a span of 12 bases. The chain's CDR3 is CASSPWGNNEKLFF. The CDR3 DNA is TGCGCCAGCAGTCCCTGGGGGAATAATGAAAAACTGTTTTTT.

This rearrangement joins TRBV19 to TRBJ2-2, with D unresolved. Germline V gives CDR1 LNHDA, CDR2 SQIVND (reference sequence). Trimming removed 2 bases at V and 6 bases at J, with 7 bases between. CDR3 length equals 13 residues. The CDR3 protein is CASSISVSGELFF. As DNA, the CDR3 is TGTGCCAGTAGTATATCTGTATCCGGGGAGCTGTTTTTT.

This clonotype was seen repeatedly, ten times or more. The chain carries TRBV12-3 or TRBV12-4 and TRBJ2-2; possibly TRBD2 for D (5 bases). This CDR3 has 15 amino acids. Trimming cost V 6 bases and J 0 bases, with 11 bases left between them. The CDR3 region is CASSPSGTNTGELFF. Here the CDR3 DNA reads TGTGCCAGCAGCCCCTCCGGGACGAACACCGGGGAGCTGTTTTTT.

Here the CDR3 reads CASSLDGGEYNEQYF. In DNA form, the CDR3 reads TGTGCCAGCAGCTTAGACGGGGGGGAATACAATGAGCAGTACTTC. This chain joins TRBV11-1 and TRBJ2-1; TRBD2 aligns across 8 bases. The J call is uncertain, as TRBJ2-7 better fits the DNA end. The length of the CDR3 is 15 residues. CDR1 and CDR2 from the germline V gene are SGHAT and FQDESV (reference sequence).

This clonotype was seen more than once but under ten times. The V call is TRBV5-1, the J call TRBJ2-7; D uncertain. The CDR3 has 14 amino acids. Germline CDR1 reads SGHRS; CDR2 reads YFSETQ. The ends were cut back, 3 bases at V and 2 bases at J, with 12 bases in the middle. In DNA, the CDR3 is TGCGCCAGCAGCTCGGTCGACGGCGCCTACGAGCAGTACTTC. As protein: CASSSVDGAYEQYF.

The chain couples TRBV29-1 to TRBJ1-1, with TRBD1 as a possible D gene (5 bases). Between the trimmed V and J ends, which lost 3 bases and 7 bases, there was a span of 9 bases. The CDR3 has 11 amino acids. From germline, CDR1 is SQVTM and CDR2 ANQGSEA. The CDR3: CSVEGDSEAFF. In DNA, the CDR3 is TGCAGCGTTGAGGGTGACAGTGAAGCTTTCTTT. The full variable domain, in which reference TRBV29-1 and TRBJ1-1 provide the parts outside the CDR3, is SAVISQKPSRDICQRGTSLTIQCQVDSQVTMMFWYRQQPGQSLTLIATANQGSEATYESGFVIDKFPISRPNLTFSTLTVSNMSPEDSSIYLCSVEGDSEAFFGQGTRLTVV.

CDR3 residues: CAIRMTSEAYNEQFF. The DNA for the CDR3 is TGTGCCATCAGGATGACTAGCGAGGCCTACAATGAGCAGTTCTTC. The V gene is TRBV10-3, the J gene TRBJ2-1, with 8 bases lining up with TRBD2. Germline CDR1 and CDR2: ENHRY and SYGVKD. After removal of 6 bases from V and 2 bases from J, the junction contained 6 bases not matched to a gene. The CDR3 is made up of 15 amino acids.

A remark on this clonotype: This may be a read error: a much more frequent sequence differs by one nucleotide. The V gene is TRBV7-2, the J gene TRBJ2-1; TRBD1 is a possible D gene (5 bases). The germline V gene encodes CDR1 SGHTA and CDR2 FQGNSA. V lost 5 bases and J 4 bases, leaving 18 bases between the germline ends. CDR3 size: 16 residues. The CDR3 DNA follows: TGTGCCAGCAGCCCCTGGACATGGGGCGCATACAATGAGCAGTTCTTC. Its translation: CASSPWTWGAYNEQFF.

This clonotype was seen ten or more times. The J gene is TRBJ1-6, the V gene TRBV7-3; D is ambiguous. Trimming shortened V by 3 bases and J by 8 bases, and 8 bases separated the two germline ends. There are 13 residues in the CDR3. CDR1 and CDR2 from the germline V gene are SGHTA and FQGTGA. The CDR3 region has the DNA TGTGCCAGCAGCTTGCTCGGTGATTCACCCCTCCACTTT. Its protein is CASSLLGDSPLHF.

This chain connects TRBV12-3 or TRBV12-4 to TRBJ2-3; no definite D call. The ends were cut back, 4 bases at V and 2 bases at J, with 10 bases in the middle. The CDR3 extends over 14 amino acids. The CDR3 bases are TGTGCCAGCAGTTCGGAGTTAAACACAGATACGCAGTATTTT. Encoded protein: CASSSELNTDTQYF.

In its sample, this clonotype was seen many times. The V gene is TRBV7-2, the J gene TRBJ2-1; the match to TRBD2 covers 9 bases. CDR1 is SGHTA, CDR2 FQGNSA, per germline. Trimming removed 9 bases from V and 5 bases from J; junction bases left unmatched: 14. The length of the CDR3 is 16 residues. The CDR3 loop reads CASYLRGGLRDNEQFF. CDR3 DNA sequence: TGTGCCAGTTATTTGCGGGGGGGCCTTCGGGACAATGAGCAGTTCTTC.

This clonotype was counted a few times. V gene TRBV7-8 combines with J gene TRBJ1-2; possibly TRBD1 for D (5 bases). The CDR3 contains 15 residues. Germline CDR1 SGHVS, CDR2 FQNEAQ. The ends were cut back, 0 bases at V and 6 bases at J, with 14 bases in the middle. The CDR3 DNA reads TGTGCCAGCAGCTTAGCGTACATTCAAGGGGATGGCTACACCTTC. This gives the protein CASSLAYIQGDGYTF.

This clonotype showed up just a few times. The CDR3 DNA is TGTGCCAGCAGCTTACTAGGAGGACCCTACGAGCAGTACGTC. Protein sequence: CASSLLGGPYEQYV. This chain joins TRBV7-8 and TRBJ2-7, with TRBD2 as a possible D gene (5 bases). The ends were cut back, 2 bases at V and 2 bases at J, with 10 bases in the middle. This CDR3 has 14 amino acids. In germline, CDR1 is SGHVS, CDR2 FQNEAQ.

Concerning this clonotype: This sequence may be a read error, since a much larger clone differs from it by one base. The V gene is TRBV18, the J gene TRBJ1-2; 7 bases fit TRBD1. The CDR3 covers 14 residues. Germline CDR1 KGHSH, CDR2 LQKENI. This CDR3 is CASSPLDRNSGYTF. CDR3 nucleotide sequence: TGTGCCAGCTCACCTTTGGACAGGAACTCTGGCTACACCTTC. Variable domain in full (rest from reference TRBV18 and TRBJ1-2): NAGVMQNPRHLVRRRGQEARLRCSPMKGHSHVYWYRQLPEEGLKFMVYLQKENIIDESGMPKERFSAEFPKEGPSILRIQQVVRGDSAAYFCASSPLDRNSGYTFGSGTRLTVV.

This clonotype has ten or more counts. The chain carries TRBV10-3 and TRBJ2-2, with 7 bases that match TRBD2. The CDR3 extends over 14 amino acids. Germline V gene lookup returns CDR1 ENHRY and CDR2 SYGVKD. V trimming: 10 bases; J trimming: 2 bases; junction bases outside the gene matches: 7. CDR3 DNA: TGTGCCACCGGCGGGGGTAGTAACACCGGGGAGCTGTTTTTT. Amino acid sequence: CATGGGSNTGELFF.

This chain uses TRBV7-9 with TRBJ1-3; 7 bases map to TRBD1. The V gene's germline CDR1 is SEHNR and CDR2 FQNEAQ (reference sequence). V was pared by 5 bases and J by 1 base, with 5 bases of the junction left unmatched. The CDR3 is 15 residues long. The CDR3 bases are TGTGCCAGCAGCGCAGGGGGTAGGTCTGGAAACACCATATATTTT. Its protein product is CASSAGGRSGNTIYF.

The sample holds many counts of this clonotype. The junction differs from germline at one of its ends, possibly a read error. The CDR3 DNA sequence: TGTGCCAGCAGTATCGGAGGCACCGGGGAGCTGTTTTTT. It specifies CASSIGGTGELFF. The chain couples TRBV19 to TRBJ2-2; possible D gene TRBD2, 5 bases. Germline V CDR1 and CDR2: LNHDA, SQIVND (reference sequence). CDR3 length: 13 residues.

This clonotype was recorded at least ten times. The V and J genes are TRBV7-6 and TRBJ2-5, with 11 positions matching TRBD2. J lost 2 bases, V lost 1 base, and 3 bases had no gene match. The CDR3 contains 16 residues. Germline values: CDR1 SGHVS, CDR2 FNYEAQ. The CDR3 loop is CASSLVGLAEQETQYF. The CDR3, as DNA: TGTGCCAGCAGCTTAGTGGGACTAGCGGAGCAAGAGACCCAGTACTTC.

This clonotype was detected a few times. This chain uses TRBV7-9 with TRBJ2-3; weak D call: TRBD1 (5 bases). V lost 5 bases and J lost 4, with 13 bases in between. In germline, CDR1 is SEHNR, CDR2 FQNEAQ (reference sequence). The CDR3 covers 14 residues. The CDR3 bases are TGTGCCAGCAGCCCTTGGAAGGGGCCAGATACGCAGTATTTT. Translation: CASSPWKGPDTQYF.

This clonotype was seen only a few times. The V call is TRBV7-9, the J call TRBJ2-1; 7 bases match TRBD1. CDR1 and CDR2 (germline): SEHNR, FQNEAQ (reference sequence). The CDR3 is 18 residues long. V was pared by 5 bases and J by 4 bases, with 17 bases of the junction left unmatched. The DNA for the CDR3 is TGTGCCAGCAGCCCTAAATCCCCCGGACAGGAGAGGTACAATGAGCAGTTCTTC. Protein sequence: CASSPKSPGQERYNEQFF.

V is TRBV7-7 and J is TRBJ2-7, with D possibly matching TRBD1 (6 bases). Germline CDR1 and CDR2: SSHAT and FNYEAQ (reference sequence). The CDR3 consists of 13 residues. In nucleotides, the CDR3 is TGTGCTAGCAGCTTAGTACAGGGAAGCGAGCAGTACGTC. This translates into CASSLVQGSEQYV.